The T cell receptor (beta chain) described here comes from a study of control samples from healthy donors and cancer patients. With 0 bases clipped from V and 7 bases from J, the junction kept 9 bases outside the gene matches. Germline V gene data show CDR1 as MGHRA and CDR2 as YSYEKL. This CDR3 contains 17 residues. TCRdb keeps only in-frame clones here, not all; method: immunoSEQ multiplex PCR. The top ten clones hold more than 30% of a sample with roughly 94,000 clones, about 81% of them seen once. The sample taken for sequencing was PBMCs. The chain links TRBV4-1 to TRBJ1-6, with 7 nucleotides matching TRBD1. The source is a man between 65 and 80 years old with lung cancer. The CDR3 DNA sequence: TGCGCCAGCAGCCAAGAGAGCAGGGGGAGTTGGAATTCACCCCTCCACTTT. This translates into CASSQESRGSWNSPLHF.